One sample yielded the 14 T cell receptor beta chains listed below, sequenced in a study of cytomegalovirus exposure and HLA in healthy donors. It was with 60 Vbeta and 13 Jbeta primers that the PCR ran. Generated by immunoSEQ multiplex PCR, the TCRdb table keeps only in-frame clones and is missing some. The sample yields 65,000 to 80,000 clones, nearly 80% seen once. The sequenced material came from PBMCs. These receptors were collected from a woman in her 40s in good health and CMV-seropositive.

This clone was detected only a few times. This rearrangement joins TRBV4-1 to TRBJ2-3; 7 positions match TRBD2. The V gene end was trimmed by 4 bases and the J gene end by 7 bases; junction bases not matched to a gene: 8. CDR1 MGHRA and CDR2 YSYEKL come from the germline V gene. The CDR3 is 14 residues long. The CDR3 DNA reads as TGCGCCAGCAGCCTTGAGGGAGCGGGGTATACGCAGTATTTT. Protein sequence: CASSLEGAGYTQYF.

The chain is built from TRBV6-4 and TRBJ2-5, with D unclear. V was pared by 1 base and J by 1 base, with 7 bases between. This CDR3 is 14 amino acids long. CDR1 is MRHNA and CDR2 is SNTAGT in the germline V gene. CDR3 in DNA: TGTGCCAGCAGTGACTGGCCATCCCAAGAGACCCAGTACTTC. It is translated as CASSDWPSQETQYF.

The chain has TRBV2 and TRBJ2-1; 9 bases agree with TRBD2. Germline CDR1 reads SNHLY; CDR2 reads FYNNEI. This CDR3 contains 15 residues. The J segment lost 3 bases and the V segment lost 1 base, leaving 1 base of the junction unmatched. The CDR3 nucleotides are TGTGCCAGCAGTGAAGATAGCGGGGGCTACAATGAGCAGTTCTTC. Translating it yields CASSEDSGGYNEQFF.

The CDR3 DNA reads TGTGCCACTTCTAGGCCCCCAGCTGAAGCTTTCTTT. It translates to CATSRPPAEAFF. The V gene is TRBV6-6, the J gene TRBJ1-1; the D is unclear. This CDR3 contains 12 residues. Looked up from germline, CDR1 is MNHNY and CDR2 is SVGAGI (reference sequence). The V and J ends lost 10 bases and 6 bases respectively, with 15 bases between them.

The V gene is TRBV6-5, the J gene TRBJ2-7; TRBD2 is a possible D gene (5 bases). V was trimmed by 2 bases and J by 5 bases, leaving 10 bases between them. This CDR3 contains 13 residues. Looked up from germline, CDR1 is MNHEY and CDR2 is SVGAGI. The CDR3 DNA sequence: TGTGCCAGCAGTTACCCGGGAAGAGACGAGCAGTACGTC. Amino acid sequence: CASSYPGRDEQYV.

The rearrangement links TRBV2 to TRBJ2-3; 11 nucleotides line up with TRBD1. V lost 7 bases and J lost 6; bases outside the gene matches: 9. The CDR3 sequence is 15 residues long. Germline V gene lookup returns CDR1 SNHLY and CDR2 FYNNEI. The CDR3 DNA follows: TGTGCCAGCACTGGAGGACAGGGGGCATGGGATACGCAGTATTTT. Its protein product is CASTGGQGAWDTQYF. Using reference TRBV2 and TRBJ2-3 for the parts outside the CDR3, the full variable domain is EPEVTQTPSHQVTQMGQEVILRCVPISNHLYFYWYRQILGQKVEFLVSFYNNEISEKSEIFDDQFSVERPDGSNFTLKIRSTKLEDSAMYFCASTGGQGAWDTQYFGPGTRLTVL.

As to this clone: The identical CDR3 is also encoded by other nucleotide sequences in the sample. This chain links TRBV6-4 with TRBJ2-2, with TRBD2 identical over 12 bases. The germline CDR1 and CDR2 sequences are MRHNA and SNTAGT. CDR3 length: 17 residues. With V trimmed by 4 bases and J by 4 bases, 7 bases remained unmatched. DNA for the CDR3: TGTGCCAGCAGTGCTGCTAGCGGGGGGGCCAGCACCGGGGAGCTGTTTTTT. Protein: CASSAASGGASTGELFF.

The chain is built from TRBV7-2 and TRBJ2-7, with TRBD2 identical over 12 bases. Germline lookup yields CDR1 SGHTA and CDR2 FQGNSA. Trimming took 4 bases from V and 6 from J; bases not matched to a gene: 7. This CDR3 is built from 15 residues. The CDR3 coding sequence is TGTGCCAGCAGCTCTAGCGGGGGGGGGCAGGGCGAGCAGTACTTC. Protein: CASSSSGGGQGEQYF.

The V call is TRBV4-1, the J call TRBJ1-1; 7 bases align to TRBD1. Germline assignment: CDR1 MGHRA and CDR2 YSYEKL. The ends lost 5 bases at V and 5 bases at J; junction bases unmatched: 11. This CDR3 has 15 residues. The CDR3 bases are TGCGCCAGCAGCATAGGATGGAGGGGGCGAACTGAAGCTTTCTTT. Encoded protein: CASSIGWRGRTEAFF.

The rearrangement links TRBV5-4 to TRBJ2-7; possibly TRBD2 for D (5 bases). V shed 2 bases and J shed 0 bases, with 9 bases lying between them. CDR3 length equals 14 residues. Germline CDR1 reads SGHNT; CDR2 reads YYREEE (reference sequence). This CDR3 is CASSFGILSYEQYF. The CDR3 coding sequence is TGTGCCAGCAGCTTCGGGATCCTCTCCTACGAGCAGTACTTC.

The rearrangement joins TRBV27 to TRBJ2-3; maybe TRBD1 (6 bases). Deletions cut 4 bases from V and 2 bases from J, with 13 bases between. Per germline, CDR1 MNHEY and CDR2 SMNVEV (reference sequence). The CDR3 is 15 residues long. In DNA, the CDR3 is TGTGCCAGCAGTTCGACCGGGACATTCACAGATACGCAGTATTTT. This translates into CASSSTGTFTDTQYF.

The chain uses TRBV19 and TRBJ1-6; D not certain. The CDR3 sequence is 18 residues long. V dropped 4 bases and J dropped 0 bases, with 16 bases sitting between them. Germline V gene sequence: CDR1 LNHDA, CDR2 SQIVND (reference sequence). DNA for the CDR3: TGTGCCAGTAGTAAAGCTGTCCAACTGAGCTCCTATAATTCACCCCTCCACTTT. Protein sequence: CASSKAVQLSSYNSPLHF.

This rearrangement joins TRBV6-5 to TRBJ2-7; perhaps TRBD2 as D (5 bases). This CDR3 has 15 residues. Trimming removed 0 bases at V and 2 bases at J, with 11 bases between. Germline V gene sequence: CDR1 MNHEY, CDR2 SVGAGI. DNA for the CDR3: TGTGCCAGCAGTTACTCGTCGGGGAACCCCTACGAGCAGTACTTC. Residues: CASSYSSGNPYEQYF.

This clone was seen a single time. The chain joins TRBV11-2 to TRBJ2-1, with a tentative D call TRBD2 (7 bases). Germline loops: CDR1 SGHAT, CDR2 FQNNGV. Between the trimmed V and J ends, which lost 5 bases and 0 bases, there was a span of 17 bases. The CDR3 extends over 17 amino acids. CDR3 residues: CASSQWAGALSYNEQFF. The CDR3 coding sequence is TGTGCCAGCAGCCAGTGGGCGGGGGCCCTCTCCTACAATGAGCAGTTCTTC.